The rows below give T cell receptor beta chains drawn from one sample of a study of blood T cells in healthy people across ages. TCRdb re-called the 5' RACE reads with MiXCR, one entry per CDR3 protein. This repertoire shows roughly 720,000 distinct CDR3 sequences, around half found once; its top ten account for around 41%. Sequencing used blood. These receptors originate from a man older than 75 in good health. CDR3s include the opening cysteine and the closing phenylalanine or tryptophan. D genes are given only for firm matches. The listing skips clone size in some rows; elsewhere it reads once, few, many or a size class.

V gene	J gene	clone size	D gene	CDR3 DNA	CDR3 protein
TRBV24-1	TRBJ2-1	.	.	TGTGCCACCAGGGCCGCGAGCTCCTACAATGAGCAGTTCTTC	CATRAASSYNEQFF
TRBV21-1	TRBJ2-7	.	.	TGTGCCAGCAGCAAAGGGCCCCTGGTAGCGGGTTTCTACAATGAGCAGTACTTC	CASSKGPLVAGFYNEQYF
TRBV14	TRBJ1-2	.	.	TGTGCCAGCAGCCAAGATCCAGGGATCAGTGGCTACACCTTC	CASSQDPGISGYTF
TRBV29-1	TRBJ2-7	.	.	TGCAGCGTCTCGCATCAGGGATACGAGCAGTACTTC	CSVSHQGYEQYF
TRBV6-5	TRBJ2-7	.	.	TGTGCCAGCAGTCTCGGAAGCAGAAAAAGCCTCTACGAGCAGTACTTC	CASSLGSRKSLYEQYF
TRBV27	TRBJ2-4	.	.	TGTGCCACCCGGGGGGCAGCCAAAAACATTCAGTACTTC	CATRGAAKNIQYF
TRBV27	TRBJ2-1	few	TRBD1	TGTGCCAGCAGTTTTCTTGGACTGCCGGGACAGGACAACAATGAGCAGTTCTTC	CASSFLGLPGQDNNEQFF
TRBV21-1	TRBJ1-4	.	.	TGTGCCAGCAGCAAATGGGGACAGGAGCCAACTAATGAAAAACTGTTTTTT	CASSKWGQEPTNEKLFF
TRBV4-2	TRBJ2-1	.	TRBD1	TGTGCCAGCAGCCAACGACAGGGGGCTTTTAGCAATGAGCAGTTCTTC	CASSQRQGAFSNEQFF
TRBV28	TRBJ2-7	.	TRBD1	TGTGCCAGCAGTGGAATCCGGGACAGGTACTACGAGCAGTACTTC	CASSGIRDRYYEQYF
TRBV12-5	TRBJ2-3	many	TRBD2	TGTGCTAGTGGTTTGGCACCGGGACTAGCGGGAGATGGGTTCACAGATACGCAGTATTTT	CASGLAPGLAGDGFTDTQYF
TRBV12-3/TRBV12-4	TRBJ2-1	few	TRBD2	TGTGCCAGCAGTCCCATTGGGGGGGAGGGTAGCAATGAGCAGTTCTTC	CASSPIGGEGSNEQFF
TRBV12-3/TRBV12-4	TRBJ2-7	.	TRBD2	TGTGCCAGCAAGAGCGGGAGTTCCTACGAGCAGTACTTC	CASKSGSSYEQYF
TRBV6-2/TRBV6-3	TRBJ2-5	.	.	TGTGCCAGCAGTTCTGTTGACTCTACGGGGACCCAGTACTTC	CASSSVDSTGTQYF
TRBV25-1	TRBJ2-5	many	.	TGTGCCAGCAGTGCCCTGACTTTTCAAGAGACCCAGTACTTC	CASSALTFQETQYF
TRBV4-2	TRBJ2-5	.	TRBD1	TGTGCCAGCAGCCAAGGGGGACAGCAAGAGACCCAGTACTTC	CASSQGGQQETQYF
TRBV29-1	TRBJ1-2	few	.	TGCAGCGCGACGACAGCTAACTATGGCTACACCTTC	CSATTANYGYTF
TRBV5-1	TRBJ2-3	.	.	TGCGCCAGCAGCTCCCCCCGGGGGAGGTTGGGAGATACGCAGTATTTT	CASSSPRGRLGDTQYF
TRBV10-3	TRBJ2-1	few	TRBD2	TGTGCCATCAGTGATTGGGGGCTAGCGGGAGGTTCCTACAATGAGCAGTTCTTC	CAISDWGLAGGSYNEQFF
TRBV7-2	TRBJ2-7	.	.	TGTGCCAGCAGCCGGCCAGGTGGCGAGCAGTACTTC	CASSRPGGEQYF
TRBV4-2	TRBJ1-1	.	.	TGTGCCAGCAGCCAGGCAGGGATGAACACTGAAGCTTTCTTT	CASSQAGMNTEAFF
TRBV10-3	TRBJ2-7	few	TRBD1	TGTGCCATCAGCCTTAGTGGGGGAGCCAGGGGGAACGAGCAGTACTTC	CAISLSGGARGNEQYF
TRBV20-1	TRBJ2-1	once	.	TGCAGTGCTGACCAGGGGTATGATGAGCAGTTCTTC	CSADQGYDEQFF
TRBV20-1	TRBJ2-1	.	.	TGCAGTGCTAGCCGGAGGAGGGCCGATGAGCAGTTCTTC	CSASRRRADEQFF
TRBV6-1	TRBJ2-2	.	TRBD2	TGTGCCAGCACCCGGCTAGCGGGAGTTCAGCGCACCGGGGAGCTGTTTTTT	CASTRLAGVQRTGELFF
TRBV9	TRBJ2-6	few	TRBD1	TGTGCCAGCAGCGCTACCGGGACAGGATCTGGGGCCAACGTCCTGACTTTC	CASSATGTGSGANVLTF
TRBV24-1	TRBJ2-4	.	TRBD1	TGTGCCACCAGTGATGCTAGACAGGGGGCCCAAAACATTCAGTACTTC	CATSDARQGAQNIQYF
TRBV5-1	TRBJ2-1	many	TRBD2	TGTGCCAGCAGCAGGACTAGCGGGTCATACAATGAGCAGTTCTTC	CASSRTSGSYNEQFF
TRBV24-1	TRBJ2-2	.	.	TGTGCCACCAGTGATACGCAGGGATCCGGGGAGCTGTTTTTT	CATSDTQGSGELFF
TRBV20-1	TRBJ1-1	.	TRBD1	TGCAGTGCGGACAGGGGGGACACTGAAGCTTTCTTT	CSADRGDTEAFF
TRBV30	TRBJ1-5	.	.	TGTGCCTGGAGGTTACAAGAAAATCAGCCCCAGCATTTT	CAWRLQENQPQHF
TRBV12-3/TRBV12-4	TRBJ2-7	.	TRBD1	TGTGCCAGCAGGCCCACCCTGGGACAGGGCCACGAGCAGTACTTC	CASRPTLGQGHEQYF
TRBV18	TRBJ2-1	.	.	TGTGCCAGCTCACCTTGGGAGCGAGATGGGCAGTTCTTC	CASSPWERDGQFF
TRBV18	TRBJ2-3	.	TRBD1	TGTGCCAGCTTTCCGGACAGGGAAAGGCACGGATACGCGTATTTT	CASFPDRERHGYAYF
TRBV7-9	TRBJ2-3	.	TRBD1	TGTGCCAGCAGCTCGACAGGGAACCCCACAGATACGCAGTATTTT	CASSSTGNPTDTQYF
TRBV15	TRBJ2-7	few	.	TGTGCCACCAGCACTTTGCGAGGGGACTACGAGCAGTACTTC	CATSTLRGDYEQYF
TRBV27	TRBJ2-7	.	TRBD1	TGTGCCAGCAGTTTATCGGGACAGAATTTATACAATGAGCAGTACTTC	CASSLSGQNLYNEQYF